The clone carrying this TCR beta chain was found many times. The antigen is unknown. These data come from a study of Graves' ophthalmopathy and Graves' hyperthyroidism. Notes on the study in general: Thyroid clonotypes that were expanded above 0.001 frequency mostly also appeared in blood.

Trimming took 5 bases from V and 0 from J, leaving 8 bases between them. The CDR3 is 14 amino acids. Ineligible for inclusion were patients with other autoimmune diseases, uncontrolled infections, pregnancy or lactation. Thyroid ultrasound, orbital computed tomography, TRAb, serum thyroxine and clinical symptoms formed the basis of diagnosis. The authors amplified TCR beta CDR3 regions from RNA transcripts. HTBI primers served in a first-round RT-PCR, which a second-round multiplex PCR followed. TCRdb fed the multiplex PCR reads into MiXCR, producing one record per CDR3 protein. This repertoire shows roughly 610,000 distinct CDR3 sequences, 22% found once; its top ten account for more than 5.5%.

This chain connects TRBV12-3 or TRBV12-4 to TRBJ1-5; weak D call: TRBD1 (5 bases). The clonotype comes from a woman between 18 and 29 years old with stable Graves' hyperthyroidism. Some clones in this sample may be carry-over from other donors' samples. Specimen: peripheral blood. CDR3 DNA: TGTGCCAGCAGTCGACAGTCTAGCAATCAGCCCCAGCATTTT. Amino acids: CASSRQSSNQPQHF.